These 7 T cell receptor beta chains originate from one sample sequenced in a study of blood T cell repertoires in COVID-19. Generated by immunoSEQ multiplex PCR, the TCRdb table keeps only in-frame clones and is missing some. The sample contains approximately 210,000 clones, more than 75% of which appear only once. The specimen sequenced was PBMCs or T cells enriched from blood (not recorded which). The receptors derive from a woman between 45 and 60 years old with acute COVID-19.

Concerning this clone itself: Other DNA variants within this sample encode the same CDR3. V gene TRBV5-1 combines with J gene TRBJ2-2; TRBD2 agrees at 7 bases. The CDR3 is made up of 15 amino acids. The germline CDR1 and CDR2 sequences are SGHRS and YFSETQ. With V trimmed by 0 bases and J by 3 bases, 2 bases remained unmatched. DNA for the CDR3: TGCGCCAGCAGCTTGGGACTAGCAGACACCGGGGAGCTGTTTTTT. This codes for CASSLGLADTGELFF.

The sample holds a few counts of this clone. The chain is built from TRBV6-5 and TRBJ1-5; 8 bases are a match to TRBD1. V gave up 6 bases and J gave up 1 base; unmatched junction bases: 5. CDR3 length equals 15 residues. CDR1 is MNHEY, CDR2 SVGAGI, per germline. This chain's CDR3 is CASRYRGSSNQPQHF. The CDR3 DNA sequence: TGTGCCAGCAGGTACAGGGGGTCCAGCAATCAGCCCCAGCATTTT.

This chain uses TRBV7-2 with TRBJ1-2; TRBD1 is a possible D gene (6 bases). The CDR3 is 13 amino acids. V was pared by 4 bases and J by 2 bases, with 8 bases between. CDR1 SGHTA and CDR2 FQGNSA come from the germline V gene. CDR3 residues: CASSSDSNYGYTF. The DNA of the CDR3 is TGTGCCAGCAGCTCGGACAGCAACTATGGCTACACCTTC.

In its sample, this clone was seen once. This chain uses TRBV28 with TRBJ1-1; a possible D gene is TRBD1 (5 bases). Deletions cut 6 bases from V and 2 bases from J, with 16 bases between. This CDR3 spans 15 amino acids. Germline V gene lookup returns CDR1 MDHEN and CDR2 SYDVKM. The CDR3 loop is CASRPEQVSNTEAFF. The CDR3 DNA follows: TGTGCCAGCAGACCCGAACAGGTATCTAACACTGAAGCTTTCTTT. Supplemented by reference TRBV28 and TRBJ1-1, the full variable domain reads DVKVTQSSRYLVKRTGEKVFLECVQDMDHENMFWYRQDPGLGLRLIYFSYDVKMKEKGDIPEGYSVSREKKERFSLILESASTNQTSMYLCASRPEQVSNTEAFFGQGTRLTVV.

The rearrangement joins TRBV4-2 to TRBJ1-4, with 8 bases lining up with TRBD1. CDR3 length: 18 amino acids. CDR1 and CDR2 from the germline V gene are LGHNA and YNFKEQ. The trim removed 5 bases at V and 5 bases at J, leaving 16 bases unmatched. CDR3 region: CASSTHLGQGRGNEKLFF. The CDR3, as DNA: TGTGCCAGCAGCACACACCTTGGACAGGGAAGGGGGAATGAAAAACTGTTTTTT.

The genes are TRBV5-5 and TRBJ2-1; 15 bases map to TRBD2. The CDR3 spans 20 residues. Germline assignment: CDR1 SGHKS and CDR2 YYEKEE (reference sequence). With V trimmed by 4 bases and J by 1 base, 12 bases remained unmatched. The CDR3, as DNA: TGTGCCAGCAGCCCTATAGGACTAGCGGGGGGGCGAGGGTCCTACAATGAGCAGTTCTTC. As protein: CASSPIGLAGGRGSYNEQFF. Looking up the rest from reference TRBV5-5 and TRBJ2-1 gives the full variable domain: DAGVTQSPTHLIKTRGQQVTLRCSPISGHKSVSWYQQVLGQGPQFIFQYYEKEERGRGNFPDRFSARQFPNYSSELNVNALLLGDSALYLCASSPIGLAGGRGSYNEQFFGPGTRLTVL.

The chain couples TRBV30 to TRBJ1-6; the D is unclear. Trimming pared 4 bases from V and 4 bases from J, leaving 8 bases between. The CDR3 totals 13 residues. From germline, CDR1 is GTSNPN and CDR2 SVGIG (reference sequence). DNA of the CDR3: TGTGCCTGGAACGGGGAGTATAATTCACCCCTCCACTTT. Residues: CAWNGEYNSPLHF.